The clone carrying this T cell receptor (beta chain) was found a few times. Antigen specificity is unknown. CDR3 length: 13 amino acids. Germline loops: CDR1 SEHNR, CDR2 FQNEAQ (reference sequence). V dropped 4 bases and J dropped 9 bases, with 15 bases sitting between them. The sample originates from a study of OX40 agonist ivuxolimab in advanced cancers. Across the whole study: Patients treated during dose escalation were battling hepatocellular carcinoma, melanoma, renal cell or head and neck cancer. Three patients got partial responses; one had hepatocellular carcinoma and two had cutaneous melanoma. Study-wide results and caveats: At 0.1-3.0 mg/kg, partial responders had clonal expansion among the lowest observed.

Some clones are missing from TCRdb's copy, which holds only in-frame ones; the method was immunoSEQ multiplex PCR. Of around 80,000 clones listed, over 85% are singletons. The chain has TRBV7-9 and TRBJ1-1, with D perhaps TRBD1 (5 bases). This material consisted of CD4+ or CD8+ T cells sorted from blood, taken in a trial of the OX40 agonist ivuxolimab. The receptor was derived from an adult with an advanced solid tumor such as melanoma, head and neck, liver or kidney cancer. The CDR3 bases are TGTGCCAGCAGCTCTCCAGGGTTGACAAAAGCTTTCTTT. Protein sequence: CASSSPGLTKAFF.